The subject of this entry is one T cell receptor (beta chain). Its specificity is not known. Primers included in the PCR were 60 Vbeta and 13 Jbeta primers. Sequencing used immunoSEQ multiplex PCR; TCRdb keeps in-frame clones, though not all of them. The data hold approximately 200,000 clones, with roughly four fifths observed a single time. The sample comes from a study of cytomegalovirus exposure and HLA in healthy donors. The V gene's germline CDR1 is SNHLY and CDR2 FYNNEI. CDR3 length: 15 amino acids. With 5 bases removed from V and 0 bases from J, the gap between germline ends came to 10 bases. Study outcomes and limitations: Sequencing depth roughly uniform across donors was assumed in presence/absence analyses.

The material sequenced was PBMCs. This TCR was recovered from a man aged 30-40 years in good health and CMV-seronegative. V is TRBV2 and J is TRBJ2-2; D is unresolved. CDR3: CASSSLSANTGELFF. In nucleotides, the CDR3 is TGTGCCAGCAGTTCTTTGTCAGCGAACACCGGGGAGCTGTTTTTT.